The clone carrying this T cell receptor (beta chain) has at least ten counts. This record belongs to a study of T cell repertoires in cytomegalovirus infection. V was trimmed by 5 bases and J by 5 bases, leaving 15 bases between them. The CDR3 consists of 14 residues. CDR1 is SEHNR and CDR2 is FQNEAQ in the germline V gene (reference sequence). TCRdb passed the reads through MiXCR, listing each CDR3 protein once. The table shows fewer than 200,000 distinct CDR3 sequences, with 14% occurring only once. The chain is built from TRBV7-9 and TRBJ2-5, with a weak D call TRBD1 (5 bases). This sequence was found in a human donor in good health (CMV status not recorded). Some clones in this sample may be carry-over from other donors' samples. Material: PBMCs. The DNA of the CDR3 is TGTGCCAGCAGCAACCAGGGATCGCAGGAGACCCAGTACTTC. As protein: CASSNQGSQETQYF.